This T cell receptor beta chain was sequenced in a study of technical replicates of blood from a few donors. V lost 1 base to trimming and J lost 6 bases; unmatched junction nucleotides: 16. This CDR3 has 18 residues. Germline assignment: CDR1 SGHTS and CDR2 YDEGEE. Libraries were prepared by immunoSEQ multiplex PCR; TCRdb keeps only in-frame clonotypes and omits some of them. The sample records around 60,000 clones, about 92% being singletons. The J gene is TRBJ1-1, the V gene TRBV5-8; 9 bases agree with TRBD1. Specimen: PBMCs. The origin of this receptor is a human donor in good health. Some clones in this sample may be carry-over from other donors' samples. The CDR3 DNA follows: TGTGCCAGCAGCTTGCCCGGGACAGGGAAAGGGATGGCTGCTGAAGCTTTCTTT. It codes for CASSLPGTGKGMAAEAFF.